This TCR beta chain appears in the sequencing data of a study of T-cell reconstitution after alpha-beta-depleted transplantation in children. Many counts were recorded for this clonotype. V lost 6 bases to trimming and J lost 4 bases, with 13 bases between them. Germline V gene lookup returns CDR1 DFQATT and CDR2 SNEGSKA (reference sequence). The CDR3 sequence is 13 residues long. TCRbeta library construction was performed incorporating unique molecular identifiers. TCRdb reprocessed the PCR reads with MiXCR, giving one entry per CDR3 protein. The sample contains around 300,000 distinct CDR3 sequences, 9.5% to 13% of which appear only once.

The chain joins TRBV20-1 to TRBJ2-1; the D gene is possibly TRBD2 (5 bases). Sequenced here: peripheral blood, sampled 180 days after TCRalphabeta/CD19-depleted stem cell transplant. The sequence was collected from a male patient between 2 and 15 years old who had a stem cell transplant for chronic granulomatous disease, so the T cells may come from the graft donor. In DNA, the CDR3 is TGCAGTGCCAAAAGGAGGATATACAATGAGCAGTTCTTC. It translates to CSAKRRIYNEQFF.